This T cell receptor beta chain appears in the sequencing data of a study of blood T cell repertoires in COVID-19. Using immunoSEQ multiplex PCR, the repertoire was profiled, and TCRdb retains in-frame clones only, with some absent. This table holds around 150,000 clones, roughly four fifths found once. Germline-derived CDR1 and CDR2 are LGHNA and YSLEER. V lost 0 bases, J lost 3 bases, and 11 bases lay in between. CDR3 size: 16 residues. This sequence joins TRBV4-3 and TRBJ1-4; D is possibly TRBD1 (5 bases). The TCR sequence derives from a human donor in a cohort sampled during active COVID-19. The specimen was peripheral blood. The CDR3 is CASSQDRRGANEKLFF. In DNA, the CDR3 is TGCGCCAGCAGCCAAGATAGGCGGGGGGCTAATGAAAAACTGTTTTTT.